Listed here are 25 T cell receptor beta chains from one sample, sequenced in a study of blood T cell repertoires in COVID-19. TCRdb's copy holds only in-frame clones and misses some; the assay was immunoSEQ multiplex PCR. In the table there are about 360,000 clones, 80% to 90% of which are singletons. Input material: peripheral blood. These receptors were taken from a woman aged 55-69 years with COVID-19, enrolled during active disease.

The rearrangement uses TRBV14 and TRBJ1-4; D gene uncertain. The CDR3 extends over 13 amino acids. V was trimmed by 1 base and J by 8 bases, leaving 8 bases between them. The germline CDR1 and CDR2 sequences are SGHDN and FVKESK. In nucleotides, the CDR3 is TGTGCCAGCAGCCAAGGATGGCGGGAAAAACTGTTTTTT. Protein product: CASSQGWREKLFF.

V gene TRBV29-1 combines with J gene TRBJ1-5; a weak D match, TRBD1 (5 bases). The CDR3 totals 21 residues. CDR1 and CDR2 from the germline V gene are SQVTM and ANQGSEA. V dropped 8 bases and J dropped 5 bases, with 40 bases sitting between them. The DNA of the CDR3 is TGCAGCCCGTTGGTCGTCACCCGGGGGGGGTTGGGGCTTTTGGAGGATCAGCCCCAGCATTTT. Translated: CSPLVVTRGGLGLLEDQPQHF.

The chain combines TRBV4-3 with TRBJ2-1; 7 positions match TRBD1. Trimming removed 3 bases from V and 10 bases from J; junction bases left unmatched: 12. Germline V gene sequence: CDR1 LGHNA, CDR2 YSLEER. The CDR3 sequence is 15 residues long. As DNA, the CDR3 is TGCGCCAGCAGCCAGGCCCGACAGGGATCGTGGGAGCAGTTCTTC. Protein product: CASSQARQGSWEQFF.

J is TRBJ2-7 and V is TRBV2, with TRBD1 matching 8 bases. Germline V gene lookup returns CDR1 SNHLY and CDR2 FYNNEI. J lost 6 bases, V lost 8 bases, and 9 bases had no gene match. This CDR3 comprises 13 residues. The CDR3 sequence is CASGWTGSSEQYF. The CDR3 bases are TGTGCCAGCGGGTGGACAGGGAGTAGCGAGCAGTACTTC.

The chain employs TRBV27 and TRBJ2-1, with 8 bases matching TRBD2. CDR1 and CDR2 (germline): MNHEY, SMNVEV (reference sequence). V shed 6 bases, J shed 0 bases, and the junction held 1 base outside the gene matches. The CDR3 totals 14 residues. The CDR3 nucleotides are TGTGCCAGCAGGCGGGGGGACTCCTACAATGAGCAGTTCTTC. This translates into CASRRGDSYNEQFF.

This chain connects TRBV4-1 to TRBJ2-1; tentatively, D is TRBD1 (6 bases). The CDR3 has 18 residues. Trimming removed 3 bases at V and 3 bases at J, with 21 bases between. The germline V gene has CDR1 MGHRA and CDR2 YSYEKL. The CDR3 nucleotides are TGCGCCAGCAGCCAGGAACCCCCAGGGGTCGCGAGCTACAATGAGCAGTTCTTC. Its translation: CASSQEPPGVASYNEQFF.

The chain uses TRBV4-2 and TRBJ2-7; 7 bases agree with TRBD1. The CDR3 is 16 residues long. Germline loops: CDR1 LGHNA, CDR2 YNFKEQ. The trim removed 1 base at V and 7 bases at J, leaving 13 bases unmatched. CDR3 nucleotide sequence: TGTGCCAGCAGCCAAGCCCACGGGACAGAAGTGGGGGAGCAGTACTTC. This sequence encodes CASSQAHGTEVGEQYF.

The gene calls are TRBV27 and TRBJ1-2; TRBD1 might be the D (6 bases). The CDR3 is 13 amino acids. Trimming shortened V by 5 bases and J by 1 base, and 8 bases separated the two germline ends. The germline gives CDR1 MNHEY, CDR2 SMNVEV (reference sequence). The chain's CDR3 is CASSEGVNYGYTF. CDR3 DNA: TGTGCCAGCAGTGAGGGGGTTAACTATGGCTACACCTTC.

The J gene is TRBJ1-5, the V gene TRBV21-1. TRBV21-1 corresponds to a pseudogene. The CDR3 extends over 16 amino acids. CDR3 bases: TGTGCCAGCAGCAAAGAGATGACTGTCGGGGGAGAGCCCCAGCATTTT. As protein: CASSKEMTVGGEPQHF.

Many counts were recorded for this clone. The chain links TRBV5-1 to TRBJ1-2, with unresolved D. Per the germline V gene, CDR1 is SGHRS and CDR2 is YFSETQ. CDR3 length: 16 amino acids. Trimming removed 0 bases from V and 2 bases from J, with 14 bases in between. As DNA, the CDR3 is TGCGCCAGCAGCTTGGGCCCGGAACAGTTAAACTATGGCTACACCTTC. Its protein product is CASSLGPEQLNYGYTF.

V gene TRBV2 combines with J gene TRBJ2-1; D may be TRBD2 (5 bases). The germline gives CDR1 SNHLY, CDR2 FYNNEI. The V and J ends lost 8 bases and 1 base respectively, with 9 bases between them. The CDR3 loop spans 13 amino acids. The CDR3: CASQEGSYNEQFF. The CDR3 nucleotides read TGTGCCAGCCAAGAGGGTTCCTACAATGAGCAGTTCTTC.

This chain joins TRBV4-1 and TRBJ2-2, with 8 positions matching TRBD1. The germline gives CDR1 MGHRA, CDR2 YSYEKL. The CDR3 spans 15 residues. After removal of 2 bases from V and 6 bases from J, the junction contained 5 bases not matched to a gene. The CDR3 nucleotides are TGCGCCAGCAGCCAAACGGACAGGGACTCCGGGGAGCTGTTTTTT. Translating it yields CASSQTDRDSGELFF.

The J gene is TRBJ1-1, the V gene TRBV7-9, with a tentative D call TRBD1 (6 bases). V was trimmed by 6 bases and J by 2 bases, leaving 13 bases between them. The CDR3 consists of 14 residues. CDR1 is SEHNR and CDR2 is FQNEAQ in the germline V gene (reference sequence). This CDR3 is CASRPTGENTEAFF. The CDR3 DNA reads TGTGCCAGCAGACCGACAGGCGAAAACACTGAAGCTTTCTTT.

This clone has just a few counts. The chain is built from TRBV19 and TRBJ1-6, with 12 bases fitting TRBD1. Germline V gene data show CDR1 as LNHDA and CDR2 as SQIVND (reference sequence). With 9 bases clipped from V and 9 bases from J, the junction kept 15 bases outside the gene matches. The CDR3 loop spans 17 amino acids. The CDR3 spells CASNPGQGARLVSPLHF. In DNA form, the CDR3 reads TGTGCCAGCAATCCGGGACAGGGGGCTAGATTAGTTTCACCCCTCCACTTT.

V gene TRBV19 combines with J gene TRBJ1-2, with no clear D. Trimming took off 0 bases at V and 4 bases at J, with 15 bases between the two ends. Per the germline V gene, CDR1 is LNHDA and CDR2 is SQIVND (reference sequence). This CDR3 has 16 amino acids. CDR3 loop: CASSIEVGGLGYGYTF. In nucleotides, the CDR3 is TGTGCCAGTAGTATAGAGGTAGGAGGGCTCGGCTATGGCTACACCTTC.

The V gene is TRBV5-1, the J gene TRBJ1-1, with D maybe TRBD1 (5 bases). Germline V gives CDR1 SGHRS, CDR2 YFSETQ. The CDR3 extends over 13 amino acids. V lost 4 bases and J lost 7, with 14 bases in between. CDR3 amino acids: CASSLGENFEAFF. Here the CDR3 DNA reads TGCGCCAGCAGCCTGGGGGAGAATTTTGAAGCTTTCTTT.

The DNA for the CDR3 is TGTGCCAGCAGTCCCGACAGGGGCAATTCACCCCTCCACTTT. Protein: CASSPDRGNSPLHF. J is TRBJ1-6 and V is TRBV6-6; 8 nucleotides line up with TRBD1. This CDR3 is built from 14 residues. V lost 5 bases and J lost 7; bases outside the gene matches: 4. CDR1 and CDR2 (germline): MNHNY, SVGAGI (reference sequence).

The chain recombines TRBV9 with TRBJ1-2; maybe TRBD1 (5 bases). V was trimmed by 0 bases and J by 8 bases, leaving 8 bases between them. The V gene's germline CDR1 is SGDLS and CDR2 YYNGEE. This CDR3 has 12 amino acids. The CDR3 spells CASSVDGGGYTF. The CDR3 bases are TGTGCCAGCAGCGTAGACGGGGGAGGCTACACCTTC.

The sample holds one count of this clone. The CDR3 DNA follows: TGTGCCAGCAGTCGGGACAGGGTGCGATCACCCCTCCACTTT. Translated, it gives CASSRDRVRSPLHF. The chain uses TRBV6-5 and TRBJ1-6, with 9 nucleotides matching TRBD1. CDR1 is MNHEY, CDR2 SVGAGI, per germline. The V segment lost 5 bases and the J segment 10 bases; nucleotides outside the gene matches: 6. The CDR3 contains 14 residues.

CDR3 sequence: CASSYKSGGAYEQYF. In DNA form, the CDR3 reads TGTGCCAGCAGTTACAAAAGCGGGGGGGCCTACGAGCAGTACTTC. V gene TRBV6-5 combines with J gene TRBJ2-7, with 10 nucleotides matching TRBD2. Germline loops: CDR1 MNHEY, CDR2 SVGAGI. Trimming cost V 2 bases and J 2 bases; bases outside gene matches: 3. There are 15 residues in the CDR3.

V usage is TRBV5-1 and J usage is TRBJ1-4, with D perhaps matching TRBD1 (6 bases). Germline assignment: CDR1 SGHRS and CDR2 YFSETQ. The V and J ends lost 1 base and 8 bases respectively, with 12 bases between them. The CDR3 runs to 14 residues. CDR3 residues: CASSLRGIGEKLFF. For the CDR3, the DNA is TGCGCCAGCAGCTTGAGGGGGATTGGAGAAAAACTGTTTTTT.

CDR3 coding DNA: TGTGCCAGCAGTTTCCAGAGAGGGGGCTACACCTTC. Its protein product is CASSFQRGGYTF. This chain links TRBV27 with TRBJ1-2; D unresolved. V shed 3 bases and J shed 8 bases, with 10 bases lying between them. Germline lookup yields CDR1 MNHEY and CDR2 SMNVEV (reference sequence). The CDR3 is 12 residues long.

V is TRBV10-2 and J is TRBJ1-2, with 7 bases that match TRBD1. V shed 8 bases, J shed 5 bases, and the junction held 17 bases outside the gene matches. Germline V gene data show CDR1 as WSHSY and CDR2 as SAAADI. This CDR3 has 16 amino acids. CDR3 DNA sequence: TGCGCCAGCGAAGGGAACGGAGGGGGCAATCAATATGGCTACACCTTC. The encoded protein is CASEGNGGGNQYGYTF.

The V gene is TRBV2, the J gene TRBJ1-5; D is unresolved. This CDR3 spans 14 amino acids. Per germline, CDR1 SNHLY and CDR2 FYNNEI. Trimming took 4 bases from V and 3 from J, leaving 10 bases between them. CDR3 in DNA: TGTGCCAGCAGTGGGGCAGAAACCAATCAGCCCCAGCATTTT. It translates to CASSGAETNQPQHF.

Here the CDR3 reads CASSRQGSTNEKLFF. The DNA of the CDR3 is TGTGCCAGCAGCCGCCAGGGTTCGACTAATGAAAAACTGTTTTTT. The gene calls are TRBV7-9 and TRBJ1-4; the D gene is possibly TRBD1 (5 bases). Germline V gives CDR1 SEHNR, CDR2 FQNEAQ (reference sequence). CDR3 length equals 15 residues. V was shortened by 5 bases and J by 2 bases, with 12 bases between the two germline ends.